This T cell receptor (beta chain) was observed in a study of T-cell reconstitution after alpha-beta-depleted transplantation in children. Notes on the study in general: Recipient T cells and thymic progenitors that survived gave rise to the high TCRbeta diversity observed at day 60 in some patients. Diversity and T-cell counts at one year after transplant derived mostly from new T cells. There were reportedly several hundred expanded graft clones from which alpha-beta T cells came about two months after transplant.

As it was prepared, the TCRbeta library received unique molecular identifiers. TCRdb re-called the PCR reads through MiXCR, storing one row per CDR3 protein. The sample lists about 640,000 distinct CDR3 sequences; approximately 13% were seen once. This clonotype was seen a few times. Its antigen is unidentified. V was shortened by 6 bases and J by 3 bases, with 17 bases between the two germline ends. The CDR3 sequence is 15 residues long. Germline V lookup: CDR1 MNHNS, CDR2 SASEGT. The sample consisted of PBMCs, mostly from graft donor cells, taken 360 days after TCRalphabeta/CD19-depleted stem cell transplant. J is TRBJ1-1 and V is TRBV6-1, with a tentative D call TRBD1 (5 bases). The sequence came from a male patient between 5 and 17 years old who had a stem cell transplant for acute myeloid leukemia, so the T cells may come from the graft donor. CDR3 in DNA: TGTGCCAGCAGGATAGGATGGGACGGAGACACTGAAGCTTTCTTT. This encodes CASRIGWDGDTEAFF.